The rows below give T cell receptor beta chains drawn from one sample of a study of blood T cell repertoires in COVID-19. Sequenced by immunoSEQ multiplex PCR; TCRdb stores in-frame clones only, minus some. Here the sample spans approximately 190,000 clones, 84% being singletons. Sample: PBMCs or T cells enriched from blood (not recorded which). Receptors originate from a woman aged 25 to 45 who had been exposed to COVID-19. CDR3s include the opening cysteine and the closing phenylalanine or tryptophan. Each record gives: clone size, D gene, J gene, V gene, CDR3 protein, CDR3 DNA. The D gene is left open where the match is weak. Clone size appears in some rows only: once, few, many, or a class for an expanded clone.

clone size: .; D gene: .; J gene: TRBJ2-1; V gene: TRBV7-9; CDR3 protein: CASSLHSNEQFF; CDR3 DNA: TGTGCCAGCAGCTTACACTCCAATGAGCAGTTCTTC
clone size: few; D gene: .; J gene: TRBJ1-3; V gene: TRBV4-3; CDR3 protein: CASSQDTGYYNTIYF; CDR3 DNA: TGCGCCAGCAGCCAAGATACAGGGTACTACAACACCATATATTTT
clone size: few; D gene: TRBD1; J gene: TRBJ2-1; V gene: TRBV19; CDR3 protein: CATRGQGFYNEQFF; CDR3 DNA: TGTGCCACTCGGGGACAGGGGTTTTACAATGAGCAGTTCTTC
clone size: .; D gene: .; J gene: TRBJ1-6; V gene: TRBV11-2; CDR3 protein: CASSLVSPGRSYNSPLHF; CDR3 DNA: TGTGCCAGCAGCTTAGTATCACCAGGGCGCTCCTATAATTCACCCCTCCACTTT
clone size: .; D gene: .; J gene: TRBJ1-2; V gene: TRBV6-5; CDR3 protein: CAGNGNHLWGYTF; CDR3 DNA: TGTGCCGGAAACGGGAATCACCTATGGGGCTACACCTTC
clone size: .; D gene: TRBD1; J gene: TRBJ1-3; V gene: TRBV5-1; CDR3 protein: CASSLGGNPSGNTIYF; CDR3 DNA: TGCGCCAGCAGCCTAGGGGGCAATCCCTCTGGAAACACCATATATTTT
clone size: .; D gene: .; J gene: TRBJ2-7; V gene: TRBV18; CDR3 protein: CASSPSGRSQSYEQYF; CDR3 DNA: TGTGCCAGCTCACCTTCAGGGCGCTCCCAATCCTACGAGCAGTACTTC
clone size: .; D gene: .; J gene: TRBJ1-1; V gene: TRBV7-3; CDR3 protein: CASSPNGGTEAFF; CDR3 DNA: TGTGCCAGCAGCCCAAATGGAGGCACTGAAGCTTTCTTT
clone size: .; D gene: TRBD1; J gene: TRBJ1-1; V gene: TRBV5-4; CDR3 protein: CASSLAEKRGPEAFF; CDR3 DNA: TGTGCCAGCAGCTTGGCCGAGAAAAGGGGGCCTGAAGCTTTCTTT
clone size: .; D gene: .; J gene: TRBJ2-5; V gene: TRBV7-3; CDR3 protein: CASSRGNEETQYF; CDR3 DNA: TGTGCCAGCAGTCGAGGGAACGAAGAGACCCAGTACTTC